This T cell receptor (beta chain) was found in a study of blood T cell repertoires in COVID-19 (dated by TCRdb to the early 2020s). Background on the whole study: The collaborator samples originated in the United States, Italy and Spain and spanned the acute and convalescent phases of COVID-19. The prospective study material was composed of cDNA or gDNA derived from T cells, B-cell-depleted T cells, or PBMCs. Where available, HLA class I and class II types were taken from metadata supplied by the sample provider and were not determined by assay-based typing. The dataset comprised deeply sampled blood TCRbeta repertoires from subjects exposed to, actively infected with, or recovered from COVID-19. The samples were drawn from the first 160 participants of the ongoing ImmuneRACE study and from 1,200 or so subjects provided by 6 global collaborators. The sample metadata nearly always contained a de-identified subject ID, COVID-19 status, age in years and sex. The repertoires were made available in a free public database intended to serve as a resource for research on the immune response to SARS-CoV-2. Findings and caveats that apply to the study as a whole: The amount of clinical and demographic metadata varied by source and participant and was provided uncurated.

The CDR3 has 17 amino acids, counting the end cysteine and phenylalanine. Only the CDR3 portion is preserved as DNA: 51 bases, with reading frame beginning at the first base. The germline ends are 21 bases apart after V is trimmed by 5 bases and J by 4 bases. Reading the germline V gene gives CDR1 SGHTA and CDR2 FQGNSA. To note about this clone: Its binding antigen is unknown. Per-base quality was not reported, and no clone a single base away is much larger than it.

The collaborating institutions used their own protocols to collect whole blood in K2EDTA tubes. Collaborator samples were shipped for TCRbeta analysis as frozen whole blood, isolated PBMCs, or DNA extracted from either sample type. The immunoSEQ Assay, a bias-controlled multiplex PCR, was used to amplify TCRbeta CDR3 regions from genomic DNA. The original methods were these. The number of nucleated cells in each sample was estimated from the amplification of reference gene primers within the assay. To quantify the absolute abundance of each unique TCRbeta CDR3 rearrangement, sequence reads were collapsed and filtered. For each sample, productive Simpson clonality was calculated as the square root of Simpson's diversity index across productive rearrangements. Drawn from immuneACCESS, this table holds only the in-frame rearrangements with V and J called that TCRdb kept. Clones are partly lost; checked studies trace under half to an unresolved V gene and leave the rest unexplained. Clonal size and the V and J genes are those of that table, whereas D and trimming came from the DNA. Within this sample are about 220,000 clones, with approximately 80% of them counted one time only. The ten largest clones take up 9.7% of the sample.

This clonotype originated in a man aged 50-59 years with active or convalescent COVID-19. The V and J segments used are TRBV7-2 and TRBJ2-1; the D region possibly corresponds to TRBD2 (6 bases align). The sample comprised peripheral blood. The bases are TGTGCCAGCAGCCTACGGATCTCTGCGGGGAGATACAATGAGCAGTTCTTC. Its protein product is CASSLRISAGRYNEQFF.